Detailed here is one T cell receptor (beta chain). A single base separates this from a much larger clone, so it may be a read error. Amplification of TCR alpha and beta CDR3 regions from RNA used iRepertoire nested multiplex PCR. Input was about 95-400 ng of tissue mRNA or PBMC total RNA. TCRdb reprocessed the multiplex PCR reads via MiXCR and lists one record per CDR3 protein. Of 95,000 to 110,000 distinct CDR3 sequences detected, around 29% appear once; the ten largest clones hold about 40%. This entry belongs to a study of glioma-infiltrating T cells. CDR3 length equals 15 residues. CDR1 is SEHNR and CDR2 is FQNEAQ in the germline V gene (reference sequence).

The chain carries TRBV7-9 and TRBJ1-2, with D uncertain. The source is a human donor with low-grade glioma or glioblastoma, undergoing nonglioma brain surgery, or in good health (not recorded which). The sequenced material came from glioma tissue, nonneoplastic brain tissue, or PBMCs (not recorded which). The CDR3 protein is CASSPGPEINYSYTF. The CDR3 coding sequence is TGTGCCAGCAGCCCCGGACCGGAGATTAACTATAGCTACACCTTC.